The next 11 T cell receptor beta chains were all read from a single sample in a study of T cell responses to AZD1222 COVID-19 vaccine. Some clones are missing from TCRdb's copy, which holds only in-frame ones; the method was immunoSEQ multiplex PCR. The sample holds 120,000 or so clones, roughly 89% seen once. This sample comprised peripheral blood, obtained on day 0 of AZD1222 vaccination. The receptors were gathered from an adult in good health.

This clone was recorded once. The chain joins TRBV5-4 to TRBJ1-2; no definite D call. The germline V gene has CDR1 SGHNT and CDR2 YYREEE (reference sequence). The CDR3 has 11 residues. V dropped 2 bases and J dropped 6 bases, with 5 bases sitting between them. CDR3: CASSFGDGYTF. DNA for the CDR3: TGTGCCAGCAGCTTCGGAGATGGCTACACCTTC.

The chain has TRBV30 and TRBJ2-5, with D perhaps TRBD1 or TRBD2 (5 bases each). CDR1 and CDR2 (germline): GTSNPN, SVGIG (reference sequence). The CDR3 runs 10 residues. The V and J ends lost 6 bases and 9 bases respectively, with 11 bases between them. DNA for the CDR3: TGTGCCTGCCACGTGGGGGCCCAGTACTTC. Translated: CACHVGAQYF.

For the CDR3, the DNA is TGTGCCAGGTACGACAGAGGAAACACCATATATTTT. This encodes CARYDRGNTIYF. The chain uses TRBV19 and TRBJ1-3; D perhaps matches TRBD1 (5 bases). CDR3 length: 12 residues. Germline V gene data show CDR1 as LNHDA and CDR2 as SQIVND (reference sequence). The ends were cut back, 9 bases at V and 4 bases at J, with 10 bases in the middle.

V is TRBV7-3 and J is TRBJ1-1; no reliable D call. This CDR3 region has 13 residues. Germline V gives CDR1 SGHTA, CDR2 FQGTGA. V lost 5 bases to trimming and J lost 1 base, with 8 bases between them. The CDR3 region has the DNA TGTGCCAGCAGCAATTACGGGAACACTGAAGCTTTCTTT. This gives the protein CASSNYGNTEAFF.

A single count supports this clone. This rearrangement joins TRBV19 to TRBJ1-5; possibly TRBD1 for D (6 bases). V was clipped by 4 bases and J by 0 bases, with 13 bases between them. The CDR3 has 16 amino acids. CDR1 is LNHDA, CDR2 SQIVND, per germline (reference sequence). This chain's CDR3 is CASSTGTTDSNQPQHF. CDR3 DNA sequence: TGTGCCAGTAGTACCGGGACAACAGATAGCAATCAGCCCCAGCATTTT.

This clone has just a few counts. The CDR3 here is CAWSGSQTGELFF. The DNA of the CDR3 is TGTGCCTGGAGTGGGTCACAGACCGGGGAGCTGTTTTTT. The chain is built from TRBV30 and TRBJ2-2; D not certain. V lost 1 base and J lost 5, with 8 bases in between. This CDR3 region has 13 residues. Per the germline V gene, CDR1 is GTSNPN and CDR2 is SVGIG (reference sequence).

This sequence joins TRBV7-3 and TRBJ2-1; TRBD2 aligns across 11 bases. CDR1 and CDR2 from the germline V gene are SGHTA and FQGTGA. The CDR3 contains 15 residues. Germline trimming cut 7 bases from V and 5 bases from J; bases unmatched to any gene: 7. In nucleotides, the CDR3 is TGTGCCAGCACCCTCGGGGGACTAGCGGACAATGAGCAGTTCTTC. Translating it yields CASTLGGLADNEQFF. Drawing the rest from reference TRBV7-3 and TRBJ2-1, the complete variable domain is GAGVSQTPSNKVTEKGKYVELRCDPISGHTALYWYRQSLGQGPEFLIYFQGTGAADDSGLPNDRFFAVRPEGSVSTLKIQRTERGDSAVYLCASTLGGLADNEQFFGPGTRLTVL.

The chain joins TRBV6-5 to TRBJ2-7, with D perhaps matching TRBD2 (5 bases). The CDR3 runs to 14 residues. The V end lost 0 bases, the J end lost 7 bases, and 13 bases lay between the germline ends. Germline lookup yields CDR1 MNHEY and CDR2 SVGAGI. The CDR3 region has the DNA TGTGCCAGCAGTTACTCTCTTGACGGGGATGAGCAGTACTTC. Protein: CASSYSLDGDEQYF.

CDR3 coding DNA: TGTGCCAGCAGCGCCCTTAGTCGGGCTGAAGCTTTCTTT. This encodes CASSALSRAEAFF. V gene TRBV7-9 combines with J gene TRBJ1-1; D remains ambiguous. This CDR3 comprises 13 residues. The germline V and J ends were trimmed by 5 bases and 6 bases, with 13 bases remaining between them. CDR1 and CDR2 (germline): SEHNR, FQNEAQ (reference sequence). Combining the CDR3 with reference TRBV7-9 and TRBJ1-1 gives the whole variable domain DTGVSQNPRHKITKRGQNVTFRCDPISEHNRLYWYRQTLGQGPEFLTYFQNEAQLEKSRLLSDRFSAERPKGSFSTLEIQRTEQGDSAMYLCASSALSRAEAFFGQGTRLTVV.

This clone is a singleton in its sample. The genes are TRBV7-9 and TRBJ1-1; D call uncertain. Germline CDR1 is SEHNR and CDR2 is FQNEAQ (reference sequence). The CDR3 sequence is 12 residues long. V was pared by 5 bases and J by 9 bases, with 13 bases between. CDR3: CASSQIDDQAFF. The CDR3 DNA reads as TGTGCCAGCAGCCAAATCGACGATCAAGCTTTCTTT.

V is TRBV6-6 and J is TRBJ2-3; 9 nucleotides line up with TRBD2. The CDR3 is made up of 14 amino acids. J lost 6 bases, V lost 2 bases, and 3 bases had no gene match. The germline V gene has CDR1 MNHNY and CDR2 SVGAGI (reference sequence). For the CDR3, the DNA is TGTGCCAGCAGTTACAGGACTAGCGCCGATACGCAGTATTTT. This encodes CASSYRTSADTQYF.